This T cell receptor beta chain was identified during a study of blood T cell repertoires in COVID-19. Overall study context: Collection of acute and convalescent COVID-19 samples took place in the United States, Italy and Spain.

V lost 2 bases, J lost 8 bases, and 11 bases stayed unmatched. Germline V gene lookup returns CDR1 SQVTM and CDR2 ANQGSEA. There are 15 residues in the CDR3. Authors' analysis steps: Nucleated cell number was recorded as an estimate derived from reference gene primer amplification. Profiling relied on immunoSEQ multiplex PCR, and the TCRdb table lists in-frame clones only, not all of them. V, J and clone size are those of that table, while D and trimming were read from the DNA. In the table there are about 61,000 clones, around 77% of which are singletons. Sequenced sample: peripheral blood. The receptor comes from an older man with active or convalescent COVID-19. The chain joins TRBV29-1 to TRBJ2-4; TRBD2 agrees at 8 bases. CDR3 bases: TGCAGCGTTGAACGGGAGGGGCAGGGTGAAGACATTCAGTACTTC. This sequence encodes CSVEREGQGEDIQYF.